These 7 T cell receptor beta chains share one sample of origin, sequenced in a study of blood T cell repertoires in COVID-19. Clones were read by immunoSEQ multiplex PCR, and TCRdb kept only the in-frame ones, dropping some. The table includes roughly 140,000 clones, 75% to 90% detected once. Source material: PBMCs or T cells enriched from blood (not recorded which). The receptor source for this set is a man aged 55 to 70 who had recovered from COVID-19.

The CDR3 is CASSGGGTGELFF. In DNA, the CDR3 is TGTGCCAGTAGTGGCGGGGGGACCGGGGAGCTGTTTTTT. The chain employs TRBV19 and TRBJ2-2, with 8 bases matching TRBD2. The ends lost 5 bases at V and 5 bases at J; junction bases unmatched: 1. This CDR3 has 13 amino acids. Germline V lookup: CDR1 LNHDA, CDR2 SQIVND (reference sequence).

The CDR3 spells CASTYYEQYF. CDR3 sequence (DNA): TGTGCCAGCACCTACTACGAGCAGTACTTC. V is TRBV5-4 and J is TRBJ2-7, with D uncertain. Deletions cut 6 bases from V and 3 bases from J, with 4 bases between. Germline CDR1 SGHNT, CDR2 YYREEE (reference sequence). The CDR3 has 10 amino acids.

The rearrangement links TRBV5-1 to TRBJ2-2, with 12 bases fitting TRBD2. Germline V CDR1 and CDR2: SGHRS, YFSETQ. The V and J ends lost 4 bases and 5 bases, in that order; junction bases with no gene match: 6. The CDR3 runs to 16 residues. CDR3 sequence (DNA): TGCGCCAGCAGCCAGCGACTAGCGGGGGAAACCGGGGAGCTGTTTTTT. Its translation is CASSQRLAGETGELFF.

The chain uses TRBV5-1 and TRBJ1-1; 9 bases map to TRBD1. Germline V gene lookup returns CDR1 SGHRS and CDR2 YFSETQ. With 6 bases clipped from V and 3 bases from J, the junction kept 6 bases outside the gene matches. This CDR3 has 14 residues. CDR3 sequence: CASTPGQGDTEAFF. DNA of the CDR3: TGCGCCAGCACCCCGGGACAGGGTGACACTGAAGCTTTCTTT.

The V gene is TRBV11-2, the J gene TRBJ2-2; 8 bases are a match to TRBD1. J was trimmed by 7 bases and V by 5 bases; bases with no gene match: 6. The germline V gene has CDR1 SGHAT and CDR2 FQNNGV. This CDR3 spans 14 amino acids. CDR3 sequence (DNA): TGTGCCAGCAGCCTCAGGGGGCCAGGCGGGGAGCTGTTTTTT. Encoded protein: CASSLRGPGGELFF.

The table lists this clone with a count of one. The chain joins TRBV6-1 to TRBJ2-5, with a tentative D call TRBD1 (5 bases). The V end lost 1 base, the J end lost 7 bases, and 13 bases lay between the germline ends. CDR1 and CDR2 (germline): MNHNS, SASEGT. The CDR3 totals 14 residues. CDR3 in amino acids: CASSEGRAGGTQYF. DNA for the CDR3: TGTGCCAGCAGTGAAGGCAGGGCCGGTGGGACCCAGTACTTC.

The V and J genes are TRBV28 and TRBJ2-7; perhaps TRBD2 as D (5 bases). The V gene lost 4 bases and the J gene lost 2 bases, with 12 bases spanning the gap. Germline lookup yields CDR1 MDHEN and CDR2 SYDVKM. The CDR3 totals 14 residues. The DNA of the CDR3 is TGTGCCAGCAGTTATTCGGGAAGGGCCTACGAGCAGTACTTC. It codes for CASSYSGRAYEQYF.